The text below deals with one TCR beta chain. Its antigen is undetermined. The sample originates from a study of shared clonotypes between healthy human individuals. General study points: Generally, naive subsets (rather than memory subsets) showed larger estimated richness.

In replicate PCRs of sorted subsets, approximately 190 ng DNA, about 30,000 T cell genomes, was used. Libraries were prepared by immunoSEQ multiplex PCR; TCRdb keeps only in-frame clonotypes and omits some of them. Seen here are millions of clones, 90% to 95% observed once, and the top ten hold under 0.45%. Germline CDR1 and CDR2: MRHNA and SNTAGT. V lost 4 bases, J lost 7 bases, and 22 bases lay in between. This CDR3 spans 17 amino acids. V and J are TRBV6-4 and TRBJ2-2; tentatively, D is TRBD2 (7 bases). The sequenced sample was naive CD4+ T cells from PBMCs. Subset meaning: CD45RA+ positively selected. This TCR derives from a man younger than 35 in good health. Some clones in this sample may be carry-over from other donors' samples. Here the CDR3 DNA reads TGTGCCAGCAGTGCCGGGGGGCAGGGATCTTTGAGCGGGGAGCTGTTTTTT. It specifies CASSAGGQGSLSGELFF.